The 25 T cell receptor beta chains below come from one sample, sequenced in a study of blood T cell repertoires in COVID-19. Some clones are missing from TCRdb's copy, which holds only in-frame ones; the method was immunoSEQ multiplex PCR. The sample holds fewer than 200,000 clones; 88% are singletons and the top ten take roughly 8.9%. Sequencing was performed on PBMCs or T cells enriched from blood (not recorded which). The receptors were gathered from a woman between 18 and 30 years old who had recovered from COVID-19.

This chain connects TRBV5-1 to TRBJ1-1; 10 bases are shared with TRBD1. After removal of 4 bases from V and 4 bases from J, the junction contained 7 bases not matched to a gene. Germline CDR1 reads SGHRS; CDR2 reads YFSETQ. The CDR3 runs to 15 residues. CDR3 nucleotide sequence: TGCGCCAGCAGCCCGCCCGGACAGGGGGGCACTGAAGCTTTCTTT. It is translated as CASSPPGQGGTEAFF.

This clone occurred once. The chain couples TRBV7-3 to TRBJ2-6, with D possibly being TRBD1 (5 bases). CDR3 length equals 13 residues. V was trimmed by 5 bases and J by 4 bases, leaving 6 bases between them. Germline values: CDR1 SGHTA, CDR2 FQGTGA. CDR3 nucleotides: TGTGCCAGCAGCCAGGGAGGGGCCAACGTCCTGACTTTC. Translated: CASSQGGANVLTF. Full variable domain (remainder filled in from reference TRBV7-3 and TRBJ2-6): GAGVSQTPSNKVTEKGKYVELRCDPISGHTALYWYRQSLGQGPEFLIYFQGTGAADDSGLPNDRFFAVRPEGSVSTLKIQRTERGDSAVYLCASSQGGANVLTFGAGSRLTVL.

This chain uses TRBV7-2 with TRBJ2-7; 11 bases fit TRBD1. There are 17 residues in the CDR3. With 8 bases clipped from V and 4 bases from J, the junction kept 16 bases outside the gene matches. The V gene's germline CDR1 is SGHTA and CDR2 FQGNSA. The CDR3 region is CASSSPKRDRGSYEQYF. In nucleotides, the CDR3 is TGTGCCAGCTCCAGCCCCAAGAGGGACAGGGGGTCGTACGAGCAGTACTTC.

V gene TRBV6-5 combines with J gene TRBJ1-2, with D perhaps matching TRBD1 (5 bases). Trimming stripped 7 bases from V and 0 bases from J, with 15 bases between. The CDR3 extends over 15 amino acids. Germline-derived CDR1 and CDR2 are MNHEY and SVGAGI. CDR3 bases: TGTGCCAGCATGGGGGGAGGGATAGCTAACTATGGCTACACCTTC. This codes for CASMGGGIANYGYTF.

This clone is labeled as medium-sized (0.01 to 0.1%). The gene calls are TRBV4-3 and TRBJ2-6; perhaps TRBD2 as D (6 bases). This CDR3 has 16 amino acids. In germline, CDR1 is LGHNA, CDR2 YSLEER. Trimming shortened V by 1 base and J by 4 bases, and 11 bases separated the two germline ends. The CDR3 DNA reads as TGCGCCAGCAGCCAAGGAGGGGACTCAGGGGCCAACGTCCTGACTTTC. Protein sequence: CASSQGGDSGANVLTF.

This chain uses TRBV24-1 with TRBJ2-1; D not resolved. The V end was cut by 1 base, the J end by 6 bases, with 12 bases between. CDR3 length: 15 amino acids. Per germline, CDR1 KGHDR and CDR2 SFDVKD. The CDR3 region is CATSDFWAVGNEQFF. Here the CDR3 DNA reads TGTGCCACCAGTGATTTTTGGGCAGTAGGCAATGAGCAGTTCTTC.

As concerns this clone: A read error may produce the germline difference seen at one junction end. The J gene is TRBJ2-2, the V gene TRBV7-7, with TRBD2 matching over 9 bases. This CDR3 has 15 amino acids. The germline V gene encodes CDR1 SSHAT and CDR2 FNYEAQ (reference sequence). This CDR3 is CASSLAGENTGELFF. In DNA, the CDR3 is TGTGCTAGCAGCTTAGCGGGAGAAAACACCGGGGAGCTGTTTTTT.

The V gene is TRBV10-1, the J gene TRBJ2-5, with 16 bases aligning to TRBD2. CDR1 and CDR2 from the germline V gene are WNHNN and SYGVQD (reference sequence). V was pared by 6 bases and J by 7 bases, with 20 bases of the junction left unmatched. This CDR3 has 20 amino acids. This chain's CDR3 is CASRRAPGLAGGNTKRTQYF. CDR3 in DNA: TGCGCCAGCAGGAGAGCCCCGGGACTAGCGGGAGGGAACACCAAGAGGACCCAGTACTTC.

This chain uses TRBV27 with TRBJ1-5; a possible D gene is TRBD1 (6 bases). Germline values: CDR1 MNHEY, CDR2 SMNVEV (reference sequence). The CDR3 sequence is 16 residues long. Trimming removed 0 bases at V and 1 base at J, with 10 bases between. The CDR3 is CASSLSGGVSNQPQHF. The CDR3 DNA follows: TGTGCCAGCAGTTTATCAGGGGGGGTAAGCAATCAGCCCCAGCATTTT.

V is TRBV19 and J is TRBJ2-1; TRBD2 matches 14 bases. V gave up 5 bases and J gave up 7 bases; unmatched junction bases: 4. Germline V gives CDR1 LNHDA, CDR2 SQIVND (reference sequence). The CDR3 loop spans 15 amino acids. CDR3 region: CASSRLAGGENEQFF. In DNA, the CDR3 is TGTGCCAGTAGTCGACTAGCGGGAGGGGAAAATGAGCAGTTCTTC.

In its sample, this clone was seen once. The chain couples TRBV29-1 to TRBJ2-1, with TRBD2 matching over 8 bases. The trim removed 8 bases at V and 7 bases at J, leaving 13 bases unmatched. Germline loops: CDR1 SQVTM, CDR2 ANQGSEA. The CDR3 loop spans 14 amino acids. The CDR3 DNA follows: TGCAGCTTCGAATTAGCGGGAATGGGGAATGAGCAGTTCTTC. Its translation is CSFELAGMGNEQFF.

The chain recombines TRBV27 with TRBJ2-1; 7 bases map to TRBD2. Germline CDR1 MNHEY, CDR2 SMNVEV (reference sequence). CDR3 length equals 13 residues. V dropped 8 bases and J dropped 5; count of bases not matched to a gene: 6. CDR3 DNA sequence: TGTGCCAGCGGCGGCGGGACTAACAATGAGCAGTTCTTC. This encodes CASGGGTNNEQFF.

The DNA of the CDR3 is TGCGCCAGCAGCCTTACAACAGATACGCAGTATTTT. Residues: CASSLTTDTQYF. V gene TRBV5-1 combines with J gene TRBJ2-3; D gene unclear. V dropped 4 bases and J dropped 3 bases, with 6 bases sitting between them. The length of the CDR3 is 12 residues. Looked up from germline, CDR1 is SGHRS and CDR2 is YFSETQ.

The chain links TRBV7-8 to TRBJ1-2; D unresolved. CDR3 length: 14 residues. In germline, CDR1 is SGHVS, CDR2 FQNEAQ. Between the trimmed V and J ends, which lost 4 bases and 1 base, there was a span of 10 bases. This chain's CDR3 is CASSSGSGNYGYTF. The CDR3 region has the DNA TGTGCCAGCAGCTCCGGGTCGGGTAACTATGGCTACACCTTC.

This clone has just one count. J is TRBJ1-1 and V is TRBV19; unclear D gene. V dropped 0 bases and J dropped 3 bases, with 8 bases sitting between them. The CDR3 totals 14 residues. CDR1 and CDR2 from the germline V gene are LNHDA and SQIVND (reference sequence). CDR3 coding DNA: TGTGCCAGTAGTATAGACCGGACTTACACTGAAGCTTTCTTT. Protein product: CASSIDRTYTEAFF. The full variable domain, rest sourced from reference TRBV19 and TRBJ1-1, is DGGITQSPKYLFRKEGQNVTLSCEQNLNHDAMYWYRQDPGQGLRLIYYSQIVNDFQKGDIAEGYSVSREKKESFPLTVTSAQKNPTAFYLCASSIDRTYTEAFFGQGTRLTVV.

The rearrangement uses TRBV3-1 (or the pseudogene TRBV3-2) and TRBJ1-2; a possible D gene is TRBD1 (6 bases). Germline V gives CDR1 LGHDT, CDR2 YNNKEL (reference sequence). The germline V and J ends were trimmed by 4 bases and 7 bases, with 16 bases remaining between them. CDR3 length: 14 amino acids. DNA for the CDR3: TGTGCCAGCAGCCCCGGGGGGGGGCGTCTTGGCTACACCTTC. This gives the protein CASSPGGGRLGYTF.

The chain carries TRBV2 and TRBJ1-5; no clear D. Germline values: CDR1 SNHLY, CDR2 FYNNEI. The CDR3 is made up of 13 amino acids. Trimming took 7 bases from V and 0 from J, leaving 7 bases between them. Here the CDR3 reads CASNSYSNQPQHF. The CDR3 nucleotides read TGTGCCAGCAACAGTTATAGCAATCAGCCCCAGCATTTT. Based on the CDR3 plus reference TRBV2 and TRBJ1-5, the full variable domain is EPEVTQTPSHQVTQMGQEVILRCVPISNHLYFYWYRQILGQKVEFLVSFYNNEISEKSEIFDDQFSVERPDGSNFTLKIRSTKLEDSAMYFCASNSYSNQPQHFGDGTRLSIL.

V gene TRBV9 combines with J gene TRBJ1-2, with TRBD1 identical over 7 bases. CDR1 is SGDLS, CDR2 YYNGEE, per germline. The junction had 3 bases not matched to a gene; V was cut back by 3 bases and J by 4 bases. The CDR3 is 13 amino acids. CDR3 region: CASSGRGPYGYTF. The CDR3 nucleotides read TGTGCCAGCAGCGGGAGGGGGCCCTATGGCTACACCTTC.

The chain's CDR3 is CASSLNRGDEQFF. CDR3 DNA: TGTGCCAGCAGTTTAAATCGGGGTGATGAGCAGTTCTTC. This rearrangement joins TRBV27 to TRBJ2-1, with D possibly being TRBD2 (5 bases). The CDR3 contains 13 residues. Germline values: CDR1 MNHEY, CDR2 SMNVEV (reference sequence). The V and J ends lost 2 bases and 8 bases respectively, with 10 bases between them.

The gene calls are TRBV7-2 and TRBJ2-7; D unresolved. Trimming cost V 1 base and J 2 bases, with 3 bases left between them. The CDR3 totals 12 residues. Per the germline V gene, CDR1 is SGHTA and CDR2 is FQGNSA. This CDR3 is CASSLGTYEQYF. The CDR3 nucleotides are TGTGCCAGCAGCTTAGGTACCTACGAGCAGTACTTC.

The V and J genes are TRBV4-1 and TRBJ2-1; D is unclear. The CDR3 runs 15 residues. Germline-derived CDR1 and CDR2 are MGHRA and YSYEKL. Trimming took off 1 base at V and 4 bases at J, with 11 bases between the two ends. As DNA, the CDR3 is TGCGCCAGCAGCCAAGTTGGAGTGGCGTACAATGAGCAGTTCTTC. This translates into CASSQVGVAYNEQFF.

This clone has only a few counts. The genes are TRBV12-3 or TRBV12-4 and TRBJ1-5; D might be TRBD1 (5 bases). V was pared by 7 bases and J by 4 bases, with 8 bases between. The CDR3 length is 12 residues. CDR3 amino acids: CASTSGNQPQHF. In DNA form, the CDR3 reads TGTGCCAGCACCTCAGGGAATCAGCCCCAGCATTTT.

This sequence joins TRBV27 and TRBJ1-5, with D tentatively TRBD1 (6 bases). Deletions cut 5 bases from V and 2 bases from J, with 16 bases between. The CDR3 is made up of 16 amino acids. Germline CDR1 reads MNHEY; CDR2 reads SMNVEV (reference sequence). The CDR3 region has the DNA TGTGCCAGCAGTCCGCTGGGCAGGGGTGGCAATCAGCCCCAGCATTTT. This sequence encodes CASSPLGRGGNQPQHF.

This clone was detected many times. The rearrangement joins TRBV6-5 to TRBJ2-1, with D perhaps TRBD2 (6 bases). Per the germline V gene, CDR1 is MNHEY and CDR2 is SVGAGI. This CDR3 is built from 15 residues. V was pared by 8 bases and J by 0 bases, with 14 bases between. The CDR3 DNA sequence: TGTGCCAGCGGCCGGGACGGGGGCTCCTACAATGAGCAGTTCTTC. This encodes CASGRDGGSYNEQFF.

V gene TRBV12-3 or TRBV12-4 combines with J gene TRBJ2-1; D is ambiguous. The CDR3 consists of 13 residues. V was cut by 3 bases and J by 7 bases, with 10 bases left in between. In DNA, the CDR3 is TGTGCCAGCAGTTTCGCACCGAGAAATGAGCAGTTCTTC. Its protein product is CASSFAPRNEQFF.